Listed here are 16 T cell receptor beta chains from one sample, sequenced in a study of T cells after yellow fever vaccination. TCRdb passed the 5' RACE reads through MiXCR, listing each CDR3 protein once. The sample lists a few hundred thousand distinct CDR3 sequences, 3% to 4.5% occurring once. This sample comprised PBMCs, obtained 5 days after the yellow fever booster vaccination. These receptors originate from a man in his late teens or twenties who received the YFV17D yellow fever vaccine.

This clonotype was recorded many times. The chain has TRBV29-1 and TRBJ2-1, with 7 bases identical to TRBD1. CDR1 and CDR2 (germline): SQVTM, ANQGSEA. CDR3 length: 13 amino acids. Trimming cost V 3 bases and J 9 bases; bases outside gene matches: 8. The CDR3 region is CSVDVVTGSEQFF. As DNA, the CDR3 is TGCAGCGTTGATGTCGTGACAGGGAGTGAGCAGTTCTTC.

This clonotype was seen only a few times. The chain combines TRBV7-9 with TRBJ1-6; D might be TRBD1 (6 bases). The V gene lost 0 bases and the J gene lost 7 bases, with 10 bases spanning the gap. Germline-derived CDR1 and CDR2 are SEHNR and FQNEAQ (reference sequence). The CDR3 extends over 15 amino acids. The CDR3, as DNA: TGTGCCAGCAGCTTAGCACAGGGAGAGAATTCACCCCTCCACTTT. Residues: CASSLAQGENSPLHF.

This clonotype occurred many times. The DNA for the CDR3 is TGTGCCAGCAGTTCCGGGACCTACAATGAGCAGTTCTTC. It is translated as CASSSGTYNEQFF. This sequence joins TRBV6-5 and TRBJ2-1, with a possible D match to TRBD2 (5 bases). The CDR3 covers 13 residues. V was shortened by 4 bases and J by 2 bases, with 6 bases between the two germline ends. CDR1 is MNHEY, CDR2 SVGAGI, per germline.

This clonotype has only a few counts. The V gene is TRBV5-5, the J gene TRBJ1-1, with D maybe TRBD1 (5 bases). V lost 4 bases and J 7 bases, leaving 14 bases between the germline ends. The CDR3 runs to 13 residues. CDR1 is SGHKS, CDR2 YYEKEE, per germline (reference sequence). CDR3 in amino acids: CASSPTGAIEAFF. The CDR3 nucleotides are TGTGCCAGCAGCCCGACTGGGGCGATTGAAGCTTTCTTT.

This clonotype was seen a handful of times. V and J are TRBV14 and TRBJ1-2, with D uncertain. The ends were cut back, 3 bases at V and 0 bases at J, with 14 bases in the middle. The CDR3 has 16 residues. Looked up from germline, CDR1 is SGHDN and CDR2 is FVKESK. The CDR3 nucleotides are TGTGCCAGCAGCCATAATGCCCCCGGGGCTAACTATGGCTACACCTTC. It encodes CASSHNAPGANYGYTF.

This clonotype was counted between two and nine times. This CDR3 is CASSYSMELALDEQYF. The DNA of the CDR3 is TGTGCCAGCAGTTACTCGATGGAACTAGCGCTTGACGAGCAGTACTTC. The chain combines TRBV6-6 with TRBJ2-7; 7 bases are shared with TRBD2. This CDR3 is built from 16 residues. In germline, CDR1 is MNHNY, CDR2 SVGAGI (reference sequence). V shed 0 bases and J 5 bases; nucleotides not matched to a gene: 10.

The DNA for the CDR3 is TGTGCCAGCAGCCAAGGGAGGGGTCAGCCCCAGCATTTT. This translates into CASSQGRGQPQHF. The rearrangement links TRBV14 to TRBJ1-5, with D perhaps matching TRBD1 (5 bases). From germline, CDR1 is SGHDN and CDR2 FVKESK. The CDR3 totals 13 residues. Trimming removed 1 base at V and 6 bases at J, with 7 bases between.

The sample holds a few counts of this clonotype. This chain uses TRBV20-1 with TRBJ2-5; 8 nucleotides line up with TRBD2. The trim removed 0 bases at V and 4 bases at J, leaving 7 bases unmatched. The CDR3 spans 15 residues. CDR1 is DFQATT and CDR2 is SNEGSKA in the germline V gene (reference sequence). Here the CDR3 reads CSARDRAGAPETQYF. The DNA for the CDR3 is TGCAGTGCTAGAGATAGAGCGGGGGCCCCAGAGACCCAGTACTTC.

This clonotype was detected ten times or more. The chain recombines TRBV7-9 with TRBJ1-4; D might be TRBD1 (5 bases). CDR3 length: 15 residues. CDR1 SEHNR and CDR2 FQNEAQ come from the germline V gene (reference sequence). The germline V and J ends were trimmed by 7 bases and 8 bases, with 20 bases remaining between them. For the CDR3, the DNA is TGTGCCAGCACCTACGGGCAGGGCGGGACGGAAAAACTGTTTTTT. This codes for CASTYGQGGTEKLFF.

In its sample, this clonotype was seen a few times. The CDR3 sequence: CASSSRQNYGYTF. The CDR3 bases are TGTGCCAGCAGTTCCAGACAGAACTATGGCTACACCTTC. This chain links TRBV7-3 with TRBJ1-2; D is perhaps TRBD1 (5 bases). Germline V lookup: CDR1 SGHTA, CDR2 FQGTGA. The CDR3 sequence is 13 residues long. Trimming removed 6 bases from V and 2 bases from J, with 10 bases in between.

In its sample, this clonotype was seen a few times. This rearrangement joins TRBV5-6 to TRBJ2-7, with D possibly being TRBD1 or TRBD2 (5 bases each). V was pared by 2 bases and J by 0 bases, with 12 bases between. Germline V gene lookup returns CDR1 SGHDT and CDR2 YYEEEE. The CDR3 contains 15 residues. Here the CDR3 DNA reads TGTGCCAGCAGCTTCGGGGCCTTGAGCTCCTACGAGCAGTACGTC. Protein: CASSFGALSSYEQYV.

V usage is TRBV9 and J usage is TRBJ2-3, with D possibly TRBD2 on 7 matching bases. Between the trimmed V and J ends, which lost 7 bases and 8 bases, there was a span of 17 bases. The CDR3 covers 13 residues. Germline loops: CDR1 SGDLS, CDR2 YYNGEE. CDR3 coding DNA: TGTGCCAGCGGGGGGGGCCCTGGCGGTACGCAGTATTTT. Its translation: CASGGGPGGTQYF.

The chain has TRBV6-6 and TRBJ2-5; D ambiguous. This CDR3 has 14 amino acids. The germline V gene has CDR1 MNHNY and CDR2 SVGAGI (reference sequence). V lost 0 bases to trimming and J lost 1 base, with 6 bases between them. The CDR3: CASSYSTPQETQYF. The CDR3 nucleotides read TGTGCCAGCAGTTACTCGACCCCCCAAGAGACCCAGTACTTC.

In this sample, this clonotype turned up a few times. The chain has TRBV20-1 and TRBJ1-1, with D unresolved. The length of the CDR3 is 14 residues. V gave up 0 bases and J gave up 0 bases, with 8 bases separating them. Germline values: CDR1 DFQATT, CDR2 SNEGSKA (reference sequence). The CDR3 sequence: CSAREGGLNTEAFF. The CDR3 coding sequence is TGCAGTGCTAGAGAGGGCGGGCTGAACACTGAAGCTTTCTTT.

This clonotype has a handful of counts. CDR3 coding DNA: TGCGCCAGCAGCCAAGTCCGTGGGGGCGCAGATACGCAGTATTTT. Its protein is CASSQVRGGADTQYF. The chain combines TRBV4-3 with TRBJ2-3; TRBD1 might be the D (6 bases). The CDR3 sequence is 15 residues long. V was pared by 1 base and J by 4 bases, with 12 bases between. In germline, CDR1 is LGHNA, CDR2 YSLEER.

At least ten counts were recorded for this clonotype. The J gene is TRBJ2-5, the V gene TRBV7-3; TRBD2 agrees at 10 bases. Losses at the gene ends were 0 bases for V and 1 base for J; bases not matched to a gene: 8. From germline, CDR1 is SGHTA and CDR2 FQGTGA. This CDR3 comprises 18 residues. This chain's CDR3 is CASSLTSHQRGGQETQYF. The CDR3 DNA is TGTGCCAGCAGCTTAACGTCTCACCAGCGGGGGGGCCAAGAGACCCAGTACTTC.